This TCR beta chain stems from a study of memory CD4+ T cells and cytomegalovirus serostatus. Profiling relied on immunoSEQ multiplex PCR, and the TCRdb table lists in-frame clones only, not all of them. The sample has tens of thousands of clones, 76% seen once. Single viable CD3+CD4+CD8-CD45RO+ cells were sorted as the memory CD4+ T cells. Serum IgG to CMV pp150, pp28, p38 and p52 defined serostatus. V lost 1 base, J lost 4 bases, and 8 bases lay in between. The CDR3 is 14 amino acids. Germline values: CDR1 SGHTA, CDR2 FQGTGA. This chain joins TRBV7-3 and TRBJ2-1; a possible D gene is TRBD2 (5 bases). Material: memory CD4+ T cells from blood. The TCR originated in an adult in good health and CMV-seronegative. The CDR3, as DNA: TGTGCCAGCAGCTTAAAAACGGGATACAATGAGCAGTTCTTC. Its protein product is CASSLKTGYNEQFF. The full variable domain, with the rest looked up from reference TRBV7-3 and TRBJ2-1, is GAGVSQTPSNKVTEKGKYVELRCDPISGHTALYWYRQSLGQGPEFLIYFQGTGAADDSGLPNDRFFAVRPEGSVSTLKIQRTERGDSAVYLCASSLKTGYNEQFFGPGTRLTVL.